Below, 11 T cell receptor beta chains from the same sample are listed, as sequenced in a study of T cells after yellow fever vaccination. Via MiXCR, TCRdb re-called the 5' RACE reads, giving one row per CDR3 protein. The data show 320,000 or so distinct CDR3 sequences, with 7% to 10% seen just once and 17% held by the top ten. This specimen consisted of PBMCs, obtained about 41 days after the first yellow fever vaccination. The receptors stem from a man between 18 and 35 years old who received the YFV17D yellow fever vaccine.

The chain is built from TRBV4-1 and TRBJ2-1; 7 bases map to TRBD2. CDR3 length: 15 amino acids. Germline CDR1 reads MGHRA; CDR2 reads YSYEKL. V shed 2 bases, J shed 3 bases, and the junction held 4 bases outside the gene matches. CDR3 coding DNA: TGCGCCAGCAGCCAATCGAGCGGGGACTACAATGAGCAGTTCTTC. It is translated as CASSQSSGDYNEQFF.

A single count supports this clonotype. This chain links TRBV30 with TRBJ1-2; D is possibly TRBD1 (5 bases). The germline V and J ends were trimmed by 2 bases and 2 bases, with 12 bases remaining between them. The CDR3 has 14 amino acids. Germline V gives CDR1 GTSNPN, CDR2 SVGIG (reference sequence). Here the CDR3 DNA reads TGTGCCTGGAGTAGAGGACAACCAAACTATGGCTACACCTTC. It codes for CAWSRGQPNYGYTF.

The chain employs TRBV12-3 or TRBV12-4 and TRBJ2-7; 9 nucleotides align to TRBD1. The CDR3 is 15 amino acids. Trimming removed 3 bases from V and 7 bases from J; junction bases left unmatched: 10. The CDR3 is CASSFRATGGGEQYF. CDR3 coding DNA: TGTGCCAGCAGTTTCAGGGCCACAGGGGGCGGTGAGCAGTACTTC.

In its sample, this clonotype was seen a few times. CDR3 sequence: CASSSVGTEYEQYF. The CDR3 nucleotides read TGTGCCAGCAGCTCAGTGGGGACAGAGTACGAGCAGTACTTC. The V and J genes are TRBV5-6 and TRBJ2-7; TRBD1 agrees at 7 bases. The junction had 7 bases not matched to a gene; V was cut back by 3 bases and J by 4 bases. CDR1 is SGHDT, CDR2 YYEEEE, per germline. The CDR3 covers 14 residues.

This clonotype came up a few times. The chain carries TRBV5-1 and TRBJ2-3, with D hard to call. Germline CDR1 and CDR2: SGHRS and YFSETQ. V dropped 0 bases and J dropped 4 bases, with 12 bases sitting between them. The CDR3 runs 15 residues. CDR3 sequence: CASSLDSGTPDTQYF. The CDR3 region has the DNA TGCGCCAGCAGCTTGGACAGTGGTACCCCAGATACGCAGTATTTT. The full variable domain, with the rest looked up from reference TRBV5-1 and TRBJ2-3, is KAGVTQTPRYLIKTRGQQVTLSCSPISGHRSVSWYQQTPGQGLQFLFEYFSETQRNKGNFPGRFSGRQFSNSRSEMNVSTLELGDSALYLCASSLDSGTPDTQYFGPGTRLTVL.

The rearrangement uses TRBV20-1 and TRBJ2-3; 10 positions match TRBD2. Germline assignment: CDR1 DFQATT and CDR2 SNEGSKA (reference sequence). The CDR3 runs 16 residues. Trimming cost V 6 bases and J 2 bases; bases outside gene matches: 11. The CDR3 here is CSAETLAGGITDTQYF. CDR3 sequence (DNA): TGCAGTGCCGAGACTTTAGCGGGGGGCATCACAGATACGCAGTATTTT.

As to this clonotype: This may be a read error, as it is one base from a much larger clone. V gene TRBV11-2 combines with J gene TRBJ2-5; no clear D gene. CDR1 is SGHAT and CDR2 is FQNNGV in the germline V gene. Between the trimmed V and J ends, which lost 11 bases and 1 base, there was a span of 14 bases. CDR3 length equals 13 residues. The CDR3 is CACSPSVQETQYF. CDR3 DNA: TGTGCCTGCTCTCCTTCGGTCCAAGAGACCCAGTACTTC.

The rearrangement uses TRBV20-1 and TRBJ2-5; unclear D gene. The CDR3 is 16 residues long. CDR1 is DFQATT, CDR2 SNEGSKA, per germline (reference sequence). V dropped 0 bases and J dropped 2 bases, with 16 bases sitting between them. This CDR3 reads CSARDRVRPPQETQYF. The CDR3 bases are TGCAGTGCTAGAGATCGGGTCCGCCCCCCACAAGAGACCCAGTACTTC.

This clonotype was found a few times. The gene calls are TRBV4-1 and TRBJ1-5; TRBD1 agrees at 9 bases. Germline loops: CDR1 MGHRA, CDR2 YSYEKL. Trimming removed 3 bases from V and 7 bases from J; junction bases left unmatched: 7. The CDR3 totals 15 residues. This CDR3 reads CASSHPGTGTQPQHF. In DNA, the CDR3 is TGCGCCAGCAGCCACCCCGGGACAGGGACCCAGCCCCAGCATTTT.

The table lists this clonotype with a few counts. This rearrangement joins TRBV12-5 to TRBJ1-2; 7 bases are shared with TRBD1. V was pared by 1 base and J by 4 bases, with 6 bases of the junction left unmatched. Germline-derived CDR1 and CDR2 are LGHNT and FRNRAP. The CDR3 has 15 residues. CDR3 loop: CASGLGDSTPYGYTF. The DNA of the CDR3 is TGTGCTAGTGGTTTGGGGGACAGTACCCCCTATGGCTACACCTTC.

The CDR3 coding sequence is TGTGCCAGCAGCTTGGACATAACTAACTATGGCTACACCTTC. This codes for CASSLDITNYGYTF. The rearrangement joins TRBV7-2 to TRBJ1-2; possibly TRBD1 for D (5 bases). V was clipped by 3 bases and J by 0 bases, with 8 bases between them. This CDR3 contains 14 residues. Germline V gene lookup returns CDR1 SGHTA and CDR2 FQGNSA.